Listed below are T cell receptor beta chains from one sample, sequenced in a study of blood T cell repertoires in COVID-19. Clones were sequenced by immunoSEQ multiplex PCR, and TCRdb holds only the in-frame ones, with some missing. The sample has 150,000 to 200,000 clones, roughly 84% seen once; the top ten hold around 1.2%. Material: PBMCs or T cells enriched from blood (not recorded which). All receptors come from a human donor with acute COVID-19. The donor label of this sample is uncertain. CDR3s include the opening cysteine and the closing phenylalanine or tryptophan. D genes are given only for firm matches. Rows may omit the clone size; those that give it use once, few, many or a size class.

TRBJ1-6 NA TRBV6-5 TRBD1 CASSPGTGIPPLHF TGTGCCAGCAGTCCCGGGACAGGGATTCCACCCCTCCACTTT
TRBJ2-3 NA TRBV3-1/TRBV3-2 NA CASSAPGVEDTQYF TGTGCCAGCAGCGCCCCGGGAGTTGAAGATACGCAGTATTTT
TRBJ2-5 NA TRBV21-1 NA CASSKVGALGETQYF TGTGCCAGCAGCAAAGTGGGGGCGCTGGGAGAGACCCAGTACTTC
TRBJ1-1 NA TRBV18 NA CASSPPVNTNTEAFF TGTGCCAGCTCACCACCTGTCAACACGAACACTGAAGCTTTCTTT
TRBJ2-7 NA TRBV21-1 NA CASSIGTGGSYEQYF TGTGCCAGCAGCATCGGGACAGGGGGTTCCTACGAGCAGTACTTC
TRBJ1-5 NA TRBV19 TRBD1 CASSIMDRGGGNQPQHF TGTGCCAGTAGTATAATGGACAGGGGAGGTGGCAATCAGCCCCAGCATTTT
TRBJ1-2 NA TRBV5-6 TRBD1 CASTRTGRYGYTF TGTGCCAGCACCCGGACAGGGCGCTATGGCTACACCTTC
TRBJ2-7 NA TRBV9 NA CASSASWGDSYEQYF TGTGCCAGCAGCGCCTCCTGGGGGGATTCCTACGAGCAGTACTTC
TRBJ2-2 once TRBV2 NA CASSGSRGGELFF TGTGCCAGCAGCGGCTCGCGCGGCGGGGAGCTGTTTTTT
TRBJ2-7 NA TRBV30 NA CAWSYGVAYEQYF TGTGCCTGGAGTTACGGGGTCGCCTACGAGCAGTACTTC
TRBJ2-7 NA TRBV6-5 TRBD1 CASSYDSDRASYEQYF TGTGCCAGCAGTTACGATTCAGACAGGGCCTCCTACGAGCAGTACTTC
TRBJ1-4 NA TRBV3-1/TRBV3-2 NA CASSQAPMNGEKLFF TGTGCCAGCAGCCAAGCCCCAATGAACGGGGAAAAACTGTTTTTT
TRBJ2-3 NA TRBV6-4 NA CASSEDSRDYTQYF TGTGCCAGCAGTGAGGATAGTCGGGATTATACGCAGTATTTT
TRBJ2-1 NA TRBV15 TRBD2 CATSRDRSSGGAGEQFF TGTGCCACCAGCAGAGATCGATCCAGCGGGGGGGCAGGTGAGCAGTTCTTC
TRBJ2-5 NA TRBV7-2 TRBD1 CASSRDRGKQETQYF TGTGCCAGCAGCCGGGACAGGGGTAAACAAGAGACCCAGTACTTC
TRBJ2-5 NA TRBV29-1 TRBD2 CSVEEDHRGAQYF TGCAGCGTTGAAGAGGACCACCGGGGGGCCCAGTACTTC
TRBJ1-3 NA TRBV10-3 NA CAISEGRRPSSGNTIYF TGTGCCATCAGTGAGGGTCGGCGGCCGTCGTCTGGAAACACCATATATTTT
TRBJ2-5 NA TRBV2 TRBD1 CASSDSPGGMGTQYF TGTGCCAGCAGTGATAGTCCAGGGGGCATGGGGACCCAGTACTTC
TRBJ2-5 NA TRBV3-1/TRBV3-2 NA CASSQVYRDTYQETQYF TGTGCCAGCAGCCAAGTATACCGGGACACCTACCAAGAGACCCAGTACTTC
TRBJ2-5 NA TRBV12-3/TRBV12-4 NA CASSFGTRETQYF TGTGCCAGCAGTTTTGGGACACGAGAGACCCAGTACTTC
TRBJ1-2 NA TRBV12-3/TRBV12-4 NA CASSFPGGYTF TGTGCCAGCAGTTTTCCCGGTGGCTACACCTTC
TRBJ2-6 once TRBV29-1 NA CSVAWGGPSGANVLTF TGCAGCGTTGCGTGGGGGGGCCCCTCTGGGGCCAACGTCCTGACTTTC
TRBJ2-1 NA TRBV28 NA CASSIPGFGDNEQFF TGTGCCAGCAGTATCCCGGGGTTCGGGGACAATGAGCAGTTCTTC
TRBJ2-7 NA TRBV6-6 NA CASSYQAPSYEQYF TGTGCCAGCAGTTACCAGGCACCATCCTACGAGCAGTACTTC
TRBJ1-5 few TRBV30 NA CAWSRGSINQPQHF TGTGCCTGGAGTAGAGGGAGTATCAATCAGCCCCAGCATTTT
TRBJ1-2 NA TRBV5-6 NA CASSLLIRGSQGYTF TGTGCCAGCAGCTTGCTTATTCGGGGATCGCAGGGCTACACCTTC
TRBJ2-5 NA TRBV4-2 TRBD2 CASSQGTSRNQETQYF TGTGCCAGCAGCCAAGGGACTAGCCGAAACCAAGAGACCCAGTACTTC
TRBJ1-4 NA TRBV18 TRBD1 CASSQDRVSEKLFF TGTGCCAGCTCACAGGACAGGGTTTCCGAAAAACTGTTTTTT
TRBJ2-1 NA TRBV4-3 NA CASSPAPSSYNEQFF TGCGCCAGCAGCCCCGCACCGAGCTCCTACAATGAGCAGTTCTTC
TRBJ2-1 NA TRBV6-4 NA CASSEGARNNEQFF TGTGCCAGCAGTGAAGGGGCGCGGAACAATGAGCAGTTCTTC
TRBJ2-7 NA TRBV5-1 TRBD2 CASTSGPRGAGEQYF TGCGCCAGCACCTCGGGACCGCGGGGGGCGGGGGAGCAGTACTTC
TRBJ1-1 NA TRBV19 TRBD1 CASSSRDSNTEAFF TGTGCCAGTAGTTCACGGGACAGCAACACTGAAGCTTTCTTT
TRBJ2-7 NA TRBV21-1 NA CAGGDRGLFDEQYF TGTGCCGGGGGTGACAGGGGTTTGTTCGACGAGCAGTACTTC
TRBJ1-1 NA TRBV11-3 NA CASSFGGDTEAFF TGTGCCAGCAGCTTTGGGGGCGACACTGAAGCTTTCTTT
TRBJ2-1 NA TRBV5-1 TRBD2 CASSLSSGGYNEQFF TGCGCCAGCAGCTTGAGTAGCGGGGGCTACAATGAGCAGTTCTTC
TRBJ2-3 NA TRBV7-9 TRBD2 CASSGTSGGTDTQYF TGTGCCAGCAGCGGGACTAGCGGGGGCACAGATACGCAGTATTTT
TRBJ2-1 NA TRBV10-3 TRBD1 CAISDGTGLYNEQFF TGTGCCATCAGTGACGGGACAGGGCTCTACAATGAGCAGTTCTTC
TRBJ2-1 NA TRBV5-6 TRBD1 CASSLGQGYNEQFF TGTGCCAGCAGCTTGGGACAGGGGTACAATGAGCAGTTCTTC
TRBJ2-1 NA TRBV30 NA CAWSGNNEQFF TGTGCCTGGAGTGGTAACAATGAGCAGTTCTTC
TRBJ2-1 NA TRBV7-3 TRBD2 CASSWSGGAYNEQFF TGTGCCAGCAGCTGGAGCGGGGGGGCCTACAATGAGCAGTTCTTC
TRBJ2-7 NA TRBV7-6 NA CASSTALSGEQYF TGTGCCAGCAGCACCGCCCTTAGCGGCGAGCAGTACTTC
TRBJ2-7 NA TRBV27 TRBD2 CASSAGLAGYEQYF TGTGCCAGCAGTGCGGGACTAGCGGGGTACGAGCAGTACTTC
TRBJ2-1 NA TRBV12-3/TRBV12-4 NA CASTMGQNNEQFF TGTGCCAGCACTATGGGCCAAAACAATGAGCAGTTCTTC
TRBJ1-1 NA TRBV30 NA CAWSVQGAEAFF TGTGCCTGGAGTGTACAGGGTGCTGAAGCTTTCTTT
TRBJ2-2 NA TRBV28 NA CASRVRGRVGELFF TGTGCCAGCAGGGTCAGGGGAAGGGTCGGGGAGCTGTTTTTT
TRBJ2-2 NA TRBV12-5 TRBD1 CASGGQGVGTGELFF TGTGCTAGTGGAGGACAGGGGGTGGGGACCGGGGAGCTGTTTTTT
TRBJ1-2 NA TRBV5-6 TRBD1 CASSFWGTGPNYGYTF TGTGCCAGCAGCTTCTGGGGGACAGGACCTAACTATGGCTACACCTTC
TRBJ1-6 NA TRBV2 NA CASSGIYNSPLHF TGTGCCAGCAGCGGGATCTATAATTCACCCCTCCACTTT
TRBJ1-6 once TRBV6-2/TRBV6-3 NA CASSPLGTPLHF TGTGCCAGCAGTCCCCTAGGAACACCCCTCCACTTT
TRBJ1-2 NA TRBV24-1 TRBD1 CATSDLGTGPGYTF TGTGCCACCAGTGATTTGGGGACAGGTCCCGGCTACACCTTC
TRBJ2-7 NA TRBV4-2 NA CASSQAPGSFSEQYF TGTGCCAGCAGCCAAGCCCCAGGATCCTTTTCCGAGCAGTACTTC
TRBJ1-1 NA TRBV5-1 NA CASSNRENTEAFF TGCGCCAGCAGCAACCGGGAGAACACTGAAGCTTTCTTT
TRBJ1-5 NA TRBV21-1 NA CASSKALTGNSIYSNQPQHF TGTGCCAGCAGCAAAGCGCTGACAGGGAATTCCATATACAGCAATCAGCCCCAGCATTTT
TRBJ2-3 NA TRBV10-1 TRBD1 CASSGGQGHQDTQYF TGCGCCAGCAGTGGGGGACAGGGGCATCAAGATACGCAGTATTTT
TRBJ2-5 NA TRBV5-1 TRBD2 CASSLGPLAGGQETQYF TGCGCCAGCAGCCTGGGACCTCTAGCGGGGGGGCAGGAGACCCAGTACTTC
TRBJ1-5 NA TRBV7-8 NA CASSPLASRGQPQHF TGTGCCAGCAGTCCACTCGCCTCTCGGGGTCAGCCCCAGCATTTT